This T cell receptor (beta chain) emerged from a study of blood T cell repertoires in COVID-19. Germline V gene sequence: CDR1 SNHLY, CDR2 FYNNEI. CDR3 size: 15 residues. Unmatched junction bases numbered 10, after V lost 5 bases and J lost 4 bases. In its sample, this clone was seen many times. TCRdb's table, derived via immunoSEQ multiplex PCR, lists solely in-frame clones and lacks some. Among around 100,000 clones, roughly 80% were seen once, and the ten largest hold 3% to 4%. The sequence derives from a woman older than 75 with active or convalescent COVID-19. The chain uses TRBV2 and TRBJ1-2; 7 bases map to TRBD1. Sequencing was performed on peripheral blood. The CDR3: CASSPKKGAGYGYTF. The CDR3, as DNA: TGTGCCAGCAGTCCAAAAAAGGGGGCAGGCTATGGCTACACCTTC. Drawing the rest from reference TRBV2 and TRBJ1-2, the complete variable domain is EPEVTQTPSHQVTQMGQEVILRCVPISNHLYFYWYRQILGQKVEFLVSFYNNEISEKSEIFDDQFSVERPDGSNFTLKIRSTKLEDSAMYFCASSPKKGAGYGYTFGSGTRLTVV.